Shown below are 30 T cell receptor beta chains from a single sample sequenced in a study of cytomegalovirus exposure and HLA in healthy donors. The PCR employed 60 Vbeta primers together with 13 Jbeta primers. The table came from immunoSEQ multiplex PCR; TCRdb's copy has only in-frame clones and leaves some out. Found here are a few hundred thousand clones, about 80% of them singletons; the top ten hold roughly 10%. The specimen sequenced was PBMCs. These receptors all stem from a woman in her forties or fifties in good health and CMV-seropositive.

V and J are TRBV2 and TRBJ1-1; D perhaps matches TRBD1 (6 bases). This CDR3 has 17 residues. V was trimmed by 1 base and J by 0 bases, leaving 15 bases between them. Germline V gives CDR1 SNHLY, CDR2 FYNNEI. The CDR3 bases are TGTGCCAGCAGTGAAGGGACCTACAGGGCCCTGAACACTGAAGCTTTCTTT. Translated, it gives CASSEGTYRALNTEAFF.

This chain joins TRBV6-1 and TRBJ2-2; D possibly corresponds to TRBD2 (6 bases). The CDR3 has 15 amino acids. Trimming took 2 bases from V and 6 from J, leaving 13 bases between them. Germline V gene sequence: CDR1 MNHNS, CDR2 SASEGT. For the CDR3, the DNA is TGTGCCAGCAGTGAATCGGGGGACGGGTCCGGGGAGCTGTTTTTT. Translated, it gives CASSESGDGSGELFF.

This clone has only a few counts. The chain links TRBV29-1 to TRBJ2-5; maybe TRBD1 (6 bases). The V end was cut by 6 bases, the J end by 2 bases, with 10 bases between. This CDR3 is built from 12 residues. CDR1 and CDR2 from the germline V gene are SQVTM and ANQGSEA. The CDR3 loop is CSVNRAQETQYF. In DNA, the CDR3 is TGCAGCGTAAACAGGGCACAAGAGACCCAGTACTTC.

This clone was detected once. The chain joins TRBV7-2 to TRBJ2-7; 9 nucleotides align to TRBD1. Germline CDR1 and CDR2: SGHTA and FQGNSA. V was clipped by 5 bases and J by 0 bases; unmatched bases: 5. The CDR3 covers 15 residues. The CDR3 DNA reads as TGTGCCAGCAGCGCCGGGACAGGGTTCTCCTACGAGCAGTACTTC. It codes for CASSAGTGFSYEQYF.

V usage is TRBV7-9 and J usage is TRBJ2-7, with D possibly being TRBD2 (6 bases). This CDR3 is 13 amino acids long. In germline, CDR1 is SEHNR, CDR2 FQNEAQ (reference sequence). V lost 3 bases, J lost 0 bases, and 6 bases lay in between. The CDR3 sequence: CASSLTSSYEQYF. The DNA of the CDR3 is TGTGCCAGCAGCTTGACTAGCTCCTACGAGCAGTACTTC.

This clone was seen once. The chain couples TRBV6-5 to TRBJ1-6, with D unresolved. The CDR3 spans 13 residues. V was trimmed by 6 bases and J by 9 bases, leaving 12 bases between them. In germline, CDR1 is MNHEY, CDR2 SVGAGI. The CDR3 DNA reads TGTGCCAGCAGAACGGGATTCGGTTCACCCCTCCACTTT. As protein: CASRTGFGSPLHF.

The V call is TRBV9, the J call TRBJ1-6, with a tentative D call TRBD1 (5 bases). The germline gives CDR1 SGDLS, CDR2 YYNGEE. V was trimmed by 2 bases and J by 5 bases, leaving 8 bases between them. This CDR3 is built from 14 residues. The CDR3 is CASSVTGDNSPLHF. The CDR3 nucleotides read TGTGCCAGCAGCGTTACAGGAGATAATTCACCCCTCCACTTT.

CDR3 nucleotide sequence: TGTGCCTGGAGGATGTCGGGACAGGGCTACGAGCAGTACTTC. As protein: CAWRMSGQGYEQYF. J is TRBJ2-5 and V is TRBV30, with TRBD1 identical over 9 bases. The J call may be incorrect, as the DNA end agrees better with TRBJ2-7. The germline V gene has CDR1 GTSNPN and CDR2 SVGIG (reference sequence). This CDR3 has 14 residues.

The table lists this clone with a few counts. The V call is TRBV4-2, the J call TRBJ1-1; possibly TRBD1 for D (5 bases). The CDR3 covers 13 residues. Trimming took off 3 bases at V and 8 bases at J, with 13 bases between the two ends. Germline V lookup: CDR1 LGHNA, CDR2 YNFKEQ. CDR3 nucleotide sequence: TGTGCCAGCAGCCACCCGTTCGGGGGAGAAGCTTTCTTT. This translates into CASSHPFGGEAFF.

V is TRBV7-3 and J is TRBJ2-2, with a possible D match to TRBD1 (5 bases). Deletions cut 5 bases from V and 7 bases from J, with 14 bases between. Germline assignment: CDR1 SGHTA and CDR2 FQGTGA. The CDR3 length is 14 residues. The CDR3 DNA is TGTGCCAGCAGCCTAGGGGTCGCGAACGGGGAGCTGTTTTTT. It yields the protein CASSLGVANGELFF.

The chain is built from TRBV27 and TRBJ2-5, with 8 nucleotides matching TRBD1. This CDR3 is built from 18 residues. Germline V gives CDR1 MNHEY, CDR2 SMNVEV (reference sequence). V lost 5 bases to trimming and J lost 2 bases; unmatched junction nucleotides: 16. CDR3 DNA sequence: TGTGCCAGCAGTCCCACACAACGGACAGGGCGACCTCAAGAGACCCAGTACTTC. As protein: CASSPTQRTGRPQETQYF.

J is TRBJ2-7 and V is TRBV29-1, with 7 bases lining up with TRBD1. The junction had 12 bases not matched to a gene; V was cut back by 7 bases and J by 0 bases. This CDR3 is built from 15 residues. The germline CDR1 and CDR2 sequences are SQVTM and ANQGSEA. In DNA, the CDR3 is TGCAGCGCAACGAACCATGGGACAGCCTCCTACGAGCAGTACTTC. Translating gives CSATNHGTASYEQYF.

This sequence joins TRBV6-1 and TRBJ1-2, with 7 bases that match TRBD1. Germline CDR1 MNHNS, CDR2 SASEGT. This CDR3 is 13 amino acids long. Trimming at V came to 4 bases and at J to 8 bases, leaving 7 bases not matched to a gene. CDR3 nucleotide sequence: TGTGCCAGCAGTGGTGACAGGGCTAAGGGCTACACCTTC. This translates into CASSGDRAKGYTF.

The V and J genes are TRBV6-4 and TRBJ2-1; 7 bases are shared with TRBD1. The germline CDR1 and CDR2 sequences are MRHNA and SNTAGT. V shed 6 bases and J 4 bases; nucleotides not matched to a gene: 3. CDR3 size: 13 residues. The CDR3 loop reads CASRMGQYNEQFF. As DNA, the CDR3 is TGTGCCAGCAGGATGGGACAGTACAATGAGCAGTTCTTC.

The CDR3 protein is CASSLGIVQAGSQPQHF. CDR3 sequence (DNA): TGCGCCAGCAGCTTGGGGATCGTGCAGGCTGGGTCGCAGCCCCAGCATTTT. This chain connects TRBV5-1 to TRBJ1-5; D is unclear. The length of the CDR3 is 17 residues. V lost 0 bases and J lost 7, with 20 bases in between. Germline V CDR1 and CDR2: SGHRS, YFSETQ.

The chain links TRBV11-3 to TRBJ2-7; 7 positions agree with TRBD1. Germline-derived CDR1 and CDR2 are SGHNT and YENEEA. The CDR3 is 14 amino acids. Trimming cost V 1 base and J 4 bases; bases outside gene matches: 4. CDR3 protein: CASSLGQGTYEQYF. The CDR3 bases are TGTGCCAGCAGCTTAGGACAGGGAACGTACGAGCAGTACTTC.

This clone was detected only a few times. The chain links TRBV7-9 to TRBJ1-4; 8 bases are shared with TRBD1. Per germline, CDR1 SEHNR and CDR2 FQNEAQ (reference sequence). Trimming removed 5 bases from V and 8 bases from J; junction bases left unmatched: 7. CDR3 length equals 14 residues. The CDR3 sequence: CASSRDRQGEKLFF. The DNA for the CDR3 is TGTGCCAGCAGCCGGGACAGGCAAGGCGAAAAACTGTTTTTT.

V and J are TRBV11-2 and TRBJ1-2; perhaps TRBD1 as D (6 bases). In germline, CDR1 is SGHAT, CDR2 FQNNGV. There are 13 residues in the CDR3. V was trimmed by 3 bases and J by 3 bases, leaving 8 bases between them. DNA for the CDR3: TGTGCCAGCAGCTTGAAGGGGGACTATGGCTACACCTTC. This translates into CASSLKGDYGYTF.

The rearrangement links TRBV2 to TRBJ2-5; tentative D call: TRBD1 (6 bases). CDR3 size: 15 residues. Germline assignment: CDR1 SNHLY and CDR2 FYNNEI. V was shortened by 1 base and J by 4 bases, with 13 bases between the two germline ends. The CDR3 loop is CASSEGGRGTETQYF. As DNA, the CDR3 is TGTGCCAGCAGTGAAGGTGGCAGGGGTACAGAGACCCAGTACTTC.

CDR3 amino acids: CASRDEVVGTQYF. The CDR3 DNA reads as TGTGCCAGCCGGGATGAAGTTGTTGGTACGCAGTATTTT. V usage is TRBV19 and J usage is TRBJ2-3, with D maybe TRBD2 (5 bases). The CDR3 sequence is 13 residues long. V was clipped by 9 bases and J by 8 bases, with 18 bases between them. The germline V gene has CDR1 LNHDA and CDR2 SQIVND (reference sequence).

The chain has TRBV7-8 and TRBJ1-1, with D tentatively TRBD1 (5 bases). The CDR3 runs to 15 residues. CDR1 is SGHVS, CDR2 FQNEAQ, per germline. V shed 5 bases and J shed 2 bases, with 15 bases lying between them. In DNA, the CDR3 is TGTGCCAGCAGCCCAGCCCAGGGTGCAAACACTGAAGCTTTCTTT. It yields the protein CASSPAQGANTEAFF. Variable domain in full (rest from reference TRBV7-8 and TRBJ1-1): GAGVSQSPRYKVAKRGQDVALRCDPISGHVSLFWYQQALGQGPEFLTYFQNEAQLDKSGLPSDRFFAERPEGSVSTLKIQRTQQEDSAVYLCASSPAQGANTEAFFGQGTRLTVV.

This rearrangement joins TRBV7-9 to TRBJ1-1; 11 bases match TRBD1. Germline V CDR1 and CDR2: SEHNR, FQNEAQ (reference sequence). The CDR3 totals 14 residues. The V gene end was trimmed by 5 bases and the J gene end by 7 bases; junction bases not matched to a gene: 6. This CDR3 is CASSRGQGALEAFF. CDR3 sequence (DNA): TGTGCCAGCAGCCGTGGACAGGGGGCGCTTGAAGCTTTCTTT.

CDR3 residues: CASSHTPARRVAYEQYF. The CDR3 bases are TGCGCCAGCAGCCATACGCCGGCCCGGCGGGTAGCCTACGAGCAGTACTTC. This chain links TRBV4-1 with TRBJ2-7, with a weak D call TRBD2 (5 bases). V was cut by 3 bases and J by 2 bases, with 20 bases left in between. Per the germline V gene, CDR1 is MGHRA and CDR2 is YSYEKL. This CDR3 is 17 amino acids long.

The chain employs TRBV29-1 and TRBJ1-1; 9 nucleotides agree with TRBD1. Per the germline V gene, CDR1 is SQVTM and CDR2 is ANQGSEA. This CDR3 has 14 residues. Trimming took 5 bases from V and 1 from J; bases not matched to a gene: 5. The CDR3 region is CSVIHRGPNTEAFF. Written as DNA, the CDR3 is TGCAGCGTTATCCACAGGGGGCCGAACACTGAAGCTTTCTTT.

The chain has TRBV2 and TRBJ2-6; a possible D gene is TRBD2 (5 bases). V was trimmed by 6 bases and J by 3 bases, leaving 15 bases between them. The CDR3 totals 16 residues. CDR1 is SNHLY, CDR2 FYNNEI, per germline. This CDR3 is CASRDILEDGANVLTF. CDR3 nucleotides: TGTGCCAGCAGGGATATACTAGAGGATGGGGCCAACGTCCTGACTTTC.

This chain joins TRBV15 and TRBJ1-1; D gene ambiguous. CDR1 is LNHNV, CDR2 YYDKDF, per germline (reference sequence). V was clipped by 3 bases and J by 4 bases, with 15 bases between them. The CDR3 covers 15 residues. The CDR3 loop reads CATSRNVGWSTEAFF. Written as DNA, the CDR3 is TGTGCCACCAGCAGGAACGTTGGGTGGAGCACTGAAGCTTTCTTT.

V usage is TRBV27 and J usage is TRBJ2-1; 11 bases map to TRBD1. This CDR3 has 14 amino acids. Germline V gene lookup returns CDR1 MNHEY and CDR2 SMNVEV (reference sequence). V dropped 6 bases and J dropped 8; count of bases not matched to a gene: 6. The CDR3 sequence: CASRDRTGGYEQFF. For the CDR3, the DNA is TGTGCCAGCAGAGATCGGACAGGGGGCTATGAGCAGTTCTTC.

There are a few counts of this clone. The chain joins TRBV28 to TRBJ2-7, with TRBD1 identical over 10 bases. J gave up 2 bases and V 8 bases, and 6 bases lay outside the gene matches. Germline-derived CDR1 and CDR2 are MDHEN and SYDVKM. The CDR3 is made up of 14 amino acids. CDR3 sequence: CASGVGQGAYEQYF. CDR3 coding DNA: TGTGCCAGCGGAGTTGGACAGGGGGCCTACGAGCAGTACTTC.

J is TRBJ1-2 and V is TRBV6-6; 9 bases agree with TRBD1. This CDR3 comprises 15 residues. The germline V gene has CDR1 MNHNY and CDR2 SVGAGI (reference sequence). V lost 6 bases and J lost 1; bases outside the gene matches: 6. CDR3 bases: TGTGCCAGCAGCCTCCGGGACAGGGATAACTATGGCTACACCTTC. Residues: CASSLRDRDNYGYTF.

The gene calls are TRBV9 and TRBJ1-4, with 7 bases fitting TRBD1. V was clipped by 4 bases and J by 7 bases; unmatched bases: 10. The V gene's germline CDR1 is SGDLS and CDR2 YYNGEE. The CDR3 extends over 15 amino acids. This CDR3 reads CASSSRGGWGEKLFF. CDR3 nucleotides: TGTGCCAGCAGCTCCCGAGGGGGCTGGGGTGAAAAACTGTTTTTT.